The T cell receptor (beta chain) under discussion was sequenced for a study of blood T cells in healthy people across ages. The sample holds a few counts of this clonotype. Using a J-beta primer mix together with a sample-barcoded 5' primer, a second PCR was run for roughly 6 to 11 cycles. One entry per CDR3 protein, called by TCRdb with MiXCR from the 5' RACE reads. Altogether around 1.7 million distinct CDR3 sequences are present, approximately 28% being singletons, with the ten largest covering less than 9.5%. The specimen was blood. The sequence was obtained from a woman between 25 and 40 years old in good health.

The CDR3 loop is CASSGERDEQFF. The DNA of the CDR3 is TGCGCCAGCAGCGGGGAGAGGGATGAGCAGTTCTTC. V gene TRBV5-1 combines with J gene TRBJ2-1; tentatively, D is TRBD2 (5 bases). Germline CDR1 reads SGHRS; CDR2 reads YFSETQ. The CDR3 covers 12 residues. V was trimmed by 4 bases and J by 8 bases, leaving 10 bases between them.